This T cell receptor (beta chain) was profiled in a study of shared clonotypes between healthy human individuals. Study-level points and caveats: Blood was the sole source, and tissue repertoires probably differ.

The V gene's germline CDR1 is ENHRY and CDR2 SYGVKD. The V and J ends lost 7 bases and 10 bases, in that order; junction bases with no gene match: 10. This CDR3 has 13 residues. This clone appeared a single time. What it recognizes is unknown. In the sorted-subset replicate PCRs, 200 ng DNA, around 32,000 T cell genomes, was used. Using immunoSEQ multiplex PCR, the repertoire was profiled, and TCRdb retains in-frame clones only, with some absent. The repertoire has about a million clones, about 76% of them found once; the top ten carry about 1.5%. Among the donors, all were Caucasian adults who lived in Nashville, Tennessee.

Sequencing used memory CD4+ T cells sorted from blood. Subset noted: CD45RA-negative fraction. The TCR was taken from a young man in good health. The V gene is TRBV10-3, the J gene TRBJ1-1; 9 nucleotides line up with TRBD1. In DNA, the CDR3 is TGTGCCATCACTCTGGACAGGGGTGTACCAGCTTTCTTT. Residues: CAITLDRGVPAFF.